This TCR beta chain comes out of a study of blood T cell repertoires in COVID-19. The overall study: Acute-phase and convalescent COVID-19 samples originated in the United States, Italy and Spain. The analysed material was cDNA or gDNA that came from T cells, B-cell-depleted T cells, or PBMCs.

The CDR3 contains 16 residues. Trimming removed 5 bases at V and 2 bases at J, with 17 bases between. Germline V gene sequence: CDR1 SEHNR, CDR2 FQNEAQ (reference sequence). Original processing methods: The authors estimated nucleated cell counts from reference gene primer amplification. This table comes from immunoSEQ multiplex PCR, and its TCRdb copy is limited to in-frame clones, with some not included. V, J and clone size were drawn from that table, and D and trimming were deduced from the DNA. The repertoire includes around 120,000 clones, around four fifths of them detected once, and about 5.4% sits in the top ten.

Material for sequencing was peripheral blood. The genes are TRBV7-9 and TRBJ2-3; tentative D call: TRBD2 (7 bases). The receptor's source is a man older than 75 with active or convalescent COVID-19. The CDR3 DNA reads TGTGCCAGCAGCCCCTGGGAGGGGGGCGCCACAGATACGCAGTATTTT. Translated: CASSPWEGGATDTQYF.